The TCR beta chain described here comes from a study of blood T cells in healthy people across ages. Study details: The template switching approach captured approximately one barcoded beta molecule for every two T cells. Whole-study findings and limits: The recorded TCR beta diversity per million T cells decreased in a roughly linear manner with age. Donor CMV infection status was unknown, possibly confounding age-related changes in expanded clonotypes.

About this clonotype itself: Its antigen remains unidentified.

The use of a sample-barcoded 5' primer and a J-beta primer mix characterized a second PCR of about 7 to 12 cycles. One entry per CDR3 protein, called by TCRdb with MiXCR from the 5' RACE reads. Of about 770,000 distinct CDR3 sequences detected, about 42% appear once; the ten largest clones hold around 21%. V lost 6 bases, J lost 3 bases, and 10 bases stayed unmatched. Per the germline V gene, CDR1 is SGHKS and CDR2 is YYEKEE (reference sequence). The CDR3 extends over 15 amino acids. The chain uses TRBV5-5 and TRBJ2-7; 9 nucleotides match TRBD1. This sequence originates from a man aged 55 to 70 in good health. The sequenced material came from blood. The CDR3 bases are TGTGCCAGCACCAGCACACAGGGGGCCAACTACGAGCAGTACTTC. This encodes CASTSTQGANYEQYF.